A single sample is the source of the 20 T cell receptor beta chains below, sequenced in a study of patients and donors after allogeneic stem cell transplantation. TCRdb re-derived calls from the RT-PCR reads in MiXCR, one entry per CDR3 protein. The table lists about a million distinct CDR3 sequences, roughly 18% of them singletons. The sample comprised blood, either unsorted or a sorted T cell fraction (not recorded which). These receptors all stem from a human donor who was either an allogeneic HSCT recipient or a stem cell or donor lymphocyte infusion donor (not recorded which). It is not recorded whose cells these are; they may come from a transplant donor.

This clonotype was observed a few times. The chain combines TRBV5-1 with TRBJ2-2; tentative D call: TRBD1 (5 bases). V was pared by 0 bases and J by 6 bases, with 12 bases between. CDR1 and CDR2 from the germline V gene are SGHRS and YFSETQ. The CDR3 has 15 amino acids. The CDR3 reads CASSLDGHKSGELFF. CDR3 DNA sequence: TGCGCCAGCAGCTTGGATGGACACAAATCCGGGGAGCTGTTTTTT.

In its sample, this clonotype was seen a few times. Here the CDR3 DNA reads TGCAGCGTTGGGGACGGTGCAACTAATGAAAAACTGTTTTTT. It is translated as CSVGDGATNEKLFF. The chain links TRBV29-1 to TRBJ1-4; the D gene is possibly TRBD1 (5 bases). Trimming pared 4 bases from V and 0 bases from J, leaving 9 bases between. The germline CDR1 and CDR2 sequences are SQVTM and ANQGSEA. This CDR3 has 14 amino acids.

The chain joins TRBV3-1 to TRBJ2-3, with 14 bases that match TRBD2. This CDR3 spans 17 amino acids. Germline trimming cut 4 bases from V and 5 bases from J; bases unmatched to any gene: 8. The germline V gene encodes CDR1 LGHDT and CDR2 YNNKEL (reference sequence). The CDR3 nucleotides read TGTGCCAGCAGCCTACGAGGGACTAGCGGGAGTATAGATACGCAGTATTTT. Translating gives CASSLRGTSGSIDTQYF.

This clonotype turned up a few times. The chain is built from TRBV21-1 and TRBJ2-1; no DNA check was done on the table's D call, TRBD1. TRBV21-1 is termed a pseudogene. This CDR3 spans 14 amino acids. CDR3: CASSSDRPINEQFF. As DNA, the CDR3 is TGTGCCAGCAGCAGTGACAGGCCGATCAATGAGCAGTTCTTC.

The sample holds a few counts of this clonotype. The chain has TRBV7-8 and TRBJ2-6, with a possible D match to TRBD1 (5 bases). The CDR3 has 16 residues. The V gene lost 7 bases and the J gene lost 2 bases, with 15 bases spanning the gap. CDR1 is SGHVS, CDR2 FQNEAQ, per germline. CDR3 sequence: CASILLGRAGANVLTF. The CDR3 DNA is TGTGCCAGCATCCTCTTGGGCAGGGCTGGGGCCAACGTCCTGACTTTC.

A few counts support this clonotype. The chain carries TRBV12-3 or TRBV12-4 and TRBJ1-5; no clear D. The CDR3 is made up of 13 amino acids. V dropped 8 bases and J dropped 6 bases, with 14 bases sitting between them. The CDR3 DNA reads TGTGCCAGCGGAAACAGTGAAGGTCAGCCCCAGCATTTT. It yields the protein CASGNSEGQPQHF.

The sample holds many counts of this clonotype. The gene calls are TRBV12-3 or TRBV12-4 and TRBJ1-2; TRBD1 is a possible D gene (6 bases). The CDR3 is made up of 13 amino acids. V lost 6 bases and J lost 8, with 16 bases in between. CDR3 amino acids: CASSPGQSVGYTF. The CDR3 DNA follows: TGTGCCAGCAGCCCGGGACAAAGCGTAGGCTACACCTTC.

J is TRBJ1-1 and V is TRBV20-1; 8 bases align to TRBD1. J gave up 1 base and V 2 bases, and 6 bases lay outside the gene matches. Looked up from germline, CDR1 is DFQATT and CDR2 is SNEGSKA (reference sequence). The CDR3 is 15 residues long. The CDR3 region has the DNA TGCAGTGCTAGACCCCGACAGGGGACGAACACTGAAGCTTTCTTT. Amino acid sequence: CSARPRQGTNTEAFF.

Only a few counts were recorded for this clonotype. The J gene is TRBJ2-4, the V gene TRBV20-1; no clear D. This CDR3 contains 13 residues. Germline loops: CDR1 DFQATT, CDR2 SNEGSKA (reference sequence). V lost 6 bases to trimming and J lost 7 bases, with 16 bases between them. DNA of the CDR3: TGCAGTGCCCGGGCCCGTCCGGGTAACATTCAGTACTTC. Its protein product is CSARARPGNIQYF.

This clonotype was recorded many times. The chain recombines TRBV6-5 with TRBJ2-1, with a tentative D call TRBD1 (5 bases). The CDR3 contains 14 residues. CDR1 is MNHEY and CDR2 is SVGAGI in the germline V gene. The V end lost 0 bases, the J end lost 6 bases, and 9 bases lay between the germline ends. CDR3 nucleotide sequence: TGTGCCAGCAGTTACTCGGGGCAGGGCAATGAGCAGTTCTTC. This codes for CASSYSGQGNEQFF.

CDR3 nucleotides: TGCGCCAGCAGCTTGGGAGCCGTCCTCTATGGCTACACCTTC. It is translated as CASSLGAVLYGYTF. The chain uses TRBV5-1 and TRBJ1-2; D unclear. Between the trimmed V and J ends, which lost 0 bases and 4 bases, there was a span of 10 bases. This CDR3 is 14 amino acids long. The germline gives CDR1 SGHRS, CDR2 YFSETQ.

A few counts support this clonotype. The genes are TRBV5-4 and TRBJ2-5, with TRBD2 matching 9 bases. CDR1 and CDR2 (germline): SGHNT, YYREEE (reference sequence). The CDR3 loop spans 16 amino acids. The J segment lost 0 bases and the V segment lost 4 bases, leaving 7 bases of the junction unmatched. The CDR3 loop reads CASSLGTSRYQETQYF. Here the CDR3 DNA reads TGTGCCAGCAGCCTAGGGACTAGCAGGTACCAAGAGACCCAGTACTTC. The full variable domain, rest sourced from reference TRBV5-4 and TRBJ2-5, is ETGVTQSPTHLIKTRGQQVTLRCSSQSGHNTVSWYQQALGQGPQFIFQYYREEENGRGNFPPRFSGLQFPNYSSELNVNALELDDSALYLCASSLGTSRYQETQYFGPGTRLLVL.

J is TRBJ2-1 and V is TRBV20-1; the D gene is possibly TRBD1 (6 bases). CDR1 DFQATT and CDR2 SNEGSKA come from the germline V gene (reference sequence). The CDR3 loop spans 12 amino acids. The V end lost 5 bases, the J end lost 6 bases, and 11 bases lay between the germline ends. CDR3 sequence: CSAGGGANEQFF. CDR3 coding DNA: TGCAGTGCTGGGGGCGGAGCCAATGAGCAGTTCTTC.

Here the CDR3 DNA reads TGTGCCAGCTCAGTCCGGACTAGCGACACAGATACGCAGTATTTT. It specifies CASSVRTSDTDTQYF. V gene TRBV18 combines with J gene TRBJ2-3, with TRBD2 identical over 9 bases. Unmatched junction bases numbered 5, after V lost 5 bases and J lost 2 bases. The CDR3 covers 15 residues. In germline, CDR1 is KGHSH, CDR2 LQKENI.

The CDR3 spells CASLPGTGSYEQYF. As DNA, the CDR3 is TGCGCCAGCCTACCAGGGACAGGTTCATACGAGCAGTACTTC. J is TRBJ2-7 and V is TRBV5-1; 8 positions agree with TRBD1. V dropped 7 bases and J dropped 4; count of bases not matched to a gene: 10. The germline V gene has CDR1 SGHRS and CDR2 YFSETQ. The CDR3 length is 14 residues.

This clonotype has more than one count but fewer than ten. This sequence joins TRBV10-3 and TRBJ1-3, with D possibly being TRBD1 (6 bases). The CDR3 contains 14 residues. Germline CDR1 ENHRY, CDR2 SYGVKD. With 11 bases removed from V and 8 bases from J, the gap between germline ends came to 22 bases. The CDR3 loop is CASRDTTVNDTIYF. The CDR3 region has the DNA TGTGCCTCCAGGGACACGACAGTAAACGACACCATATATTTT.

This clonotype has more than one count but fewer than ten. V gene TRBV3-1 combines with J gene TRBJ2-7; D not resolved. In germline, CDR1 is LGHDT, CDR2 YNNKEL (reference sequence). The CDR3 loop spans 11 amino acids. Between the trimmed V and J ends, which lost 3 bases and 7 bases, there was a span of 7 bases. The CDR3 DNA sequence: TGTGCCAGCAGCCACCGGCGGGAGCAGTACTTC. This gives the protein CASSHRREQYF.

The chain combines TRBV5-1 with TRBJ2-7, with D unclear. The germline V gene has CDR1 SGHRS and CDR2 YFSETQ. The V end was cut by 0 bases, the J end by 6 bases, with 13 bases between. The CDR3 is 14 residues long. The CDR3 coding sequence is TGCGCCAGCAGCTTGGGACGGCTCGAATCCGAGCAGTACTTC. Amino acid sequence: CASSLGRLESEQYF.

This clonotype has more than one count but fewer than ten. The chain has TRBV6-1 and TRBJ2-1, with 8 bases fitting TRBD2. With 8 bases clipped from V and 1 base from J, the junction kept 10 bases outside the gene matches. This CDR3 has 16 residues. Germline lookup yields CDR1 MNHNS and CDR2 SASEGT. In DNA, the CDR3 is TGTGCCAGCGCCAGGAGCGGGGGTACTTCCTACAATGAGCAGTTCTTC. It specifies CASARSGGTSYNEQFF.

The chain couples TRBV9 to TRBJ1-2; 11 bases are a match to TRBD1. The CDR3 has 15 residues. Trimming cost V 3 bases and J 5 bases; bases outside gene matches: 6. Germline assignment: CDR1 SGDLS and CDR2 YYNGEE. The CDR3 loop is CASSEGQGAGYGYTF. CDR3 coding DNA: TGTGCCAGCAGCGAAGGACAGGGGGCAGGGTATGGCTACACCTTC.